Given below is one TCR beta chain in context. Its specificity is not known. Deletions cut 4 bases from V and 2 bases from J, with 15 bases between. The CDR3 is 15 residues long. Germline V gives CDR1 WNHNN, CDR2 SYGVQD (reference sequence). The PCR used 52 TRBV and 13 TRBJ primers. TCRdb keeps only in-frame clones here, not all; method: immunoSEQ multiplex PCR. The table has about 21,000 clones, approximately 91% seen once. These data originate in a study of regulatory T cells. Every patient with CD3G deficiency had evidence of autoimmunity. Patients aged 2 to 39 years had fewer naive T cells. Whole-study results and caveats: Hydrophobic residues at CDR3 positions 6 and 7 were enriched in conventional CD4+ T cells of CD3G-deficient patients. Regulatory T cells showed the strongest V-J pair restriction and V/J gene skewing among patient repertoires.

This TCR was sampled from a child under 18 with CD3G deficiency. The sample consisted of conventional CD4+ T cells sorted from blood. The chain carries TRBV10-1 and TRBJ2-7; D is ambiguous. The CDR3 DNA sequence: TGCGCCAGCAGTGGTTGGCACTCAACCCCCTACGAGCAGTACTTC. It is translated as CASSGWHSTPYEQYF.